This T cell receptor beta chain comes out of a study of cytomegalovirus exposure and HLA in healthy donors. The overall study: Early released data comprised about 85 million unique TCRs from HLA-typed donors.

PCR used 60 Vbeta primers and 13 Jbeta primers. TCRdb keeps only in-frame clones here, not all; method: immunoSEQ multiplex PCR. The sample lists 200,000 to 300,000 clones, 82% occurring once. This receptor was taken from a middle-aged woman in good health and CMV-seropositive. The material sequenced was PBMCs.

CDR3 residues: CASSFGGGGGNTIYF. The CDR3 coding sequence is TGTGCCAGCAGTTTCGGGGGGGGCGGTGGAAACACCATATATTTT. This sequence joins TRBV6-5 and TRBJ1-3, with a weak D call TRBD1 (6 bases). The CDR3 spans 15 residues. V lost 4 bases to trimming and J lost 3 bases, with 13 bases between them. Germline assignment: CDR1 MNHEY and CDR2 SVGAGI.